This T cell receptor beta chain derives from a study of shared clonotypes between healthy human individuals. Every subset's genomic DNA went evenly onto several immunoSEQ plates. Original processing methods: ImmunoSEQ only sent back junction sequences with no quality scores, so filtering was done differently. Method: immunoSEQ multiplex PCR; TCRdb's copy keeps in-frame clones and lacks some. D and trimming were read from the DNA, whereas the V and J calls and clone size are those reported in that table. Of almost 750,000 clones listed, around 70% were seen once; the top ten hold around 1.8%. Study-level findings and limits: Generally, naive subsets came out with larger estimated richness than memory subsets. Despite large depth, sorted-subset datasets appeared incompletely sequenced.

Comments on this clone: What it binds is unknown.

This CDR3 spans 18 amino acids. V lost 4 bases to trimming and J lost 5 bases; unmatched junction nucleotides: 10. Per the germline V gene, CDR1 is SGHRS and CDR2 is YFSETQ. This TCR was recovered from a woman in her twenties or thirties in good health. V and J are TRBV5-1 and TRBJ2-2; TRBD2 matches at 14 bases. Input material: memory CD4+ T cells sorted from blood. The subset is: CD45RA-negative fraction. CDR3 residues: CASSRRTGTSGSTGELFF. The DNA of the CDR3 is TGCGCCAGCAGCCGGAGAACCGGGACTAGCGGGAGTACCGGGGAGCTGTTTTTT.